A single sample gave rise to the 2 T cell receptor beta chains below, sequenced in a study of shared T cell receptors in the human thymus. This table comes from immunoSEQ multiplex PCR, and its TCRdb copy is limited to in-frame clones, with some not included. This table holds 700,000 or so clones, over 75% found once. In addition, the sample was reused for a study of human thymus T cells.

Material for sequencing was thymocytes. The receptors were sampled from a girl under two years old with a congenital heart defect.

The chain uses TRBV7-9 and TRBJ2-5; TRBD2 matches 9 bases. CDR1 and CDR2 (germline): SEHNR, FQNEAQ (reference sequence). V shed 6 bases and J 3 bases; nucleotides not matched to a gene: 14. The CDR3 sequence is 17 residues long. The CDR3 nucleotides read TGTGCCAGCAGTATCAAACCGAGGGGCGGGGGGGAAGAGACCCAGTACTTC. This gives the protein CASSIKPRGGGEETQYF. Full variable domain (rest looked up from reference TRBV7-9 and TRBJ2-5): DTGVSQNPRHKITKRGQNVTFRCDPISEHNRLYWYRQTLGQGPEFLTYFQNEAQLEKSRLLSDRFSAERPKGSFSTLEIQRTEQGDSAMYLCASSIKPRGGGEETQYFGPGTRLLVL.

This chain uses TRBV6-4 with TRBJ1-1; 7 bases match TRBD1. The CDR3 covers 15 residues. V was clipped by 4 bases and J by 2 bases; unmatched bases: 7. Germline V gene lookup returns CDR1 MRHNA and CDR2 SNTAGT. CDR3 sequence reads: CASSATTGPNTEAFF. CDR3 nucleotides: TGTGCCAGCAGTGCCACGACAGGGCCAAACACTGAAGCTTTCTTT.